The clone carrying this T cell receptor (beta chain) was picked up one time. The same CDR3 can be traced to other DNA sequences in this sample. CDR3 length equals 14 residues. The junction had 3 bases not matched to a gene; V was cut back by 1 base and J by 6 bases. CDR1 and CDR2 (germline): SGHRS, YFSETQ. The sample belongs to a study of blood T cell repertoires in COVID-19. Method: immunoSEQ multiplex PCR; TCRdb's copy keeps in-frame clones and lacks some. The sample records fewer than 350,000 clones, about 91% being singletons. The TCR originated in a woman aged 30 to 39 with COVID-19, enrolled during active disease. The sequenced sample was peripheral blood. This sequence joins TRBV5-1 and TRBJ1-2; 10 bases are shared with TRBD1. CDR3 region: CASSLQTGGDGYTF. CDR3 bases: TGCGCCAGCAGCTTGCAGACAGGGGGCGATGGCTACACCTTC.